The 5 T cell receptor beta chains in this list originate from one sample, sequenced in a study of cytomegalovirus exposure and HLA in healthy donors. In the PCR, 60 Vbeta and 13 Jbeta primers were used. Data came from immunoSEQ multiplex PCR; TCRdb stores just in-frame clones and leaves some out. The repertoire has just over 150,000 clones, about 75% of them found once; the top ten carry around 0.98%. The sample comprised PBMCs. These receptors were taken from a woman between 50 and 59 years old in good health and CMV-seropositive.

The chain uses TRBV4-3 and TRBJ2-3; 13 bases line up with TRBD2. J gave up 3 bases and V 2 bases, and 5 bases lay outside the gene matches. This CDR3 spans 17 amino acids. Per germline, CDR1 LGHNA and CDR2 YSLEER. The CDR3, as DNA: TGCGCCAGCAGCCAACTGAAACTAGCGGGGGGGACAGATACGCAGTATTTT. Translating gives CASSQLKLAGGTDTQYF.

This clone occurred a few times. The chain links TRBV5-4 to TRBJ2-2; 9 nucleotides match TRBD2. Germline V CDR1 and CDR2: SGHNT, YYREEE (reference sequence). The CDR3 spans 15 residues. Germline trimming cut 0 bases from V and 4 bases from J; bases unmatched to any gene: 1. As DNA, the CDR3 is TGTGCCAGCAGCTTGGCTAGCGGGATCACCGGGGAGCTGTTTTTT. It translates to CASSLASGITGELFF.

The rearrangement joins TRBV5-5 to TRBJ1-3; D ambiguous. V was pared by 1 base and J by 2 bases, with 10 bases between. In germline, CDR1 is SGHKS, CDR2 YYEKEE (reference sequence). The CDR3 contains 15 residues. The CDR3 here is CASSLFGEPGNTIYF. CDR3 nucleotide sequence: TGTGCCAGCAGCTTGTTCGGGGAACCTGGAAACACCATATATTTT.

This clone came up a few times. The chain couples TRBV19 to TRBJ2-7, with TRBD2 matching 11 bases. CDR1 is LNHDA, CDR2 SQIVND, per germline (reference sequence). The trim removed 5 bases at V and 5 bases at J, leaving 5 bases unmatched. This CDR3 is 14 amino acids long. The CDR3 DNA sequence: TGTGCCAGTAGTGAGGGACTAGCGGAGGACGAGCAGTACTTC. It specifies CASSEGLAEDEQYF.

This rearrangement joins TRBV6-5 to TRBJ1-1; no firm D call. The CDR3 consists of 15 residues. The V gene lost 0 bases and the J gene lost 1 base, with 9 bases spanning the gap. Germline loops: CDR1 MNHEY, CDR2 SVGAGI. The CDR3 region is CASSYSRLRNTEAFF. The CDR3 nucleotides read TGTGCCAGCAGTTACTCTCGCTTGCGGAACACTGAAGCTTTCTTT.